These T cell receptor beta chains were read from a single sample in a study of T cell responses to AZD1222 COVID-19 vaccine. Profiling relied on immunoSEQ multiplex PCR, and the TCRdb table lists in-frame clones only, not all of them. Among approximately 140,000 clones listed, around 93% were seen once. The sample consisted of peripheral blood, taken on day 0 of AZD1222 vaccination. The receptor set was obtained from an adult in good health. The CDR3 runs from the conserved cysteine through the conserved F or W. The D gene is left open where the match is weak. Some rows have no size entry. The others give once, few or many, or a class for an expanded clone.

V gene	D gene	clone size	J gene	CDR3 protein	CDR3 DNA
TRBV7-3	.	.	TRBJ1-1	CASSLTGSSEAFF	TGTGCCAGCAGCTTAACGGGCAGCTCAGAAGCTTTCTTT
TRBV4-2	TRBD2	.	TRBJ2-5	CASSQGRTSGFGETQYF	TGTGCCAGCAGCCAAGGGAGGACTAGCGGGTTCGGAGAGACCCAGTACTTC
TRBV5-8	.	.	TRBJ2-7	CASNKGGTARRQEGF	TGTGCCAGCAACAAGGGGGGGACTGCGCGTCGGCAGGAAGGCTTC
TRBV7-9	.	.	TRBJ1-1	CASSLERARMNTEAFF	TGTGCCAGCAGCTTAGAGAGGGCACGAATGAACACTGAAGCTTTCTTT
TRBV5-4	.	.	TRBJ2-7	CASSRIVDGASGEQYF	TGTGCCAGCAGCCGAATTGTCGACGGAGCGTCGGGGGAGCAGTACTTC
TRBV5-1	TRBD1	.	TRBJ1-1	CASSLEATGFRTEAFF	TGCGCCAGCAGCTTGGAAGCGACAGGGTTCCGCACTGAAGCTTTCTTT
TRBV5-1	TRBD1	.	TRBJ2-5	CASSLRGLEETQYF	TGCGCCAGCAGCTTGAGGGGGCTAGAGGAGACCCAGTACTTC
TRBV7-6	.	.	TRBJ2-1	CASSLVAESSYNEQFF	TGTGCCAGCAGCTTAGTAGCTGAGAGCTCCTACAATGAGCAGTTCTTC
TRBV18	TRBD1	.	TRBJ2-1	CASSPSGTGFGEQFF	TGTGCCAGCTCACCCTCCGGGACAGGGTTCGGTGAGCAGTTCTTC
TRBV9	.	once	TRBJ1-4	CASSVGLGAGEKLFF	TGTGCCAGCAGCGTAGGTTTGGGGGCGGGAGAAAAACTGTTTTTT
TRBV5-1	TRBD2	.	TRBJ2-7	CASSLGMTSGFSEQYF	TGCGCCAGCAGCTTGGGAATGACTAGCGGGTTCAGCGAGCAGTACTTC
TRBV4-1	.	.	TRBJ1-6	CASSQYRMGNSPLHF	TGCGCCAGCAGCCAGTACCGTATGGGTAATTCACCCCTCCACTTT
TRBV6-5	.	.	TRBJ1-1	CASSYGQLNTEAFF	TGTGCCAGCAGTTACGGACAGTTGAACACTGAAGCTTTCTTT
TRBV20-1	.	.	TRBJ1-1	CSASFISRIKGEAFF	TGCAGTGCTAGTTTTATAAGCAGGATTAAAGGTGAAGCTTTCTTT
TRBV5-1	.	.	TRBJ2-1	CASSRTVHIRDSSGEQFF	TGCGCCAGCAGCCGGACAGTCCATATCCGGGACTCGTCGGGGGAGCAGTTCTTC
TRBV2	.	.	TRBJ2-5	CASSRIRTGQETQYF	TGTGCCAGCAGTCGGATCAGGACCGGGCAAGAGACCCAGTACTTC
TRBV5-1	TRBD2	.	TRBJ2-3	CASNRGGSTDTQYF	TGCGCCAGCAACCGGGGGGGAAGCACAGATACGCAGTATTTT
TRBV2	.	.	TRBJ1-1	CAREQGLF	TGTGCCAGAGAACAGGGTCTCTTT
TRBV6-5	TRBD2	.	TRBJ2-3	CASMRAGDSTDTQYF	TGTGCCAGCATGAGAGCGGGGGATAGCACAGATACGCAGTATTTT
TRBV9	.	once	TRBJ1-1	CASSVEGYTEAFF	TGTGCCAGCAGCGTAGAAGGCTACACTGAAGCTTTCTTT
TRBV5-1	.	few	TRBJ2-3	CASSRDERTDTQYF	TGCGCCAGCAGCCGGGACGAACGCACAGATACGCAGTATTTT
TRBV5-1	.	.	TRBJ2-7	CASSVGDGDEQYF	TGCGCCAGCAGCGTGGGGGACGGAGACGAGCAGTACTTC
TRBV5-6	.	.	TRBJ1-3	CASSLLESGNTIYF	TGTGCCAGCAGCTTATTGGAGTCTGGAAACACCATATATTTT
TRBV15	TRBD1	once	TRBJ1-5	CATSSLTGAQPQHF	TGTGCCACCAGCAGCCTCACAGGGGCTCAGCCCCAGCATTTT
TRBV18	TRBD1	.	TRBJ2-7	CASSPTGGEQYF	TGTGCCAGCTCACCAACAGGGGGCGAGCAGTACTTC
TRBV14	.	.	TRBJ2-7	CASSPFRDGSSYEQYF	TGTGCCAGCAGCCCATTCCGGGACGGTAGCTCCTACGAGCAGTACTTC
TRBV11-2	.	.	TRBJ2-1	CASSLDHQGYNEQFF	TGTGCCAGCAGCTTAGATCATCAGGGGTACAATGAGCAGTTCTTC
TRBV6-5	.	.	TRBJ1-1	CASSYGGALAEAFF	TGTGCCAGCAGTTACGGGGGGGCCCTGGCTGAAGCTTTCTTT
TRBV24-1	.	once	TRBJ2-1	CATSDSRGGEYNEQFF	TGTGCCACCAGTGATTCCCGAGGGGGGGAATACAATGAGCAGTTCTTC
TRBV29-1	.	.	TRBJ1-5	CSVDCYVNNQPQHF	TGCAGCGTTGATTGCTACGTTAACAATCAGCCCCAGCATTTT
TRBV3-1/TRBV3-2	.	.	TRBJ1-6	CASSPALAGSPLHF	TGTGCCAGCAGCCCGGCCCTTGCCGGTTCACCCCTCCACTTT
TRBV5-8	.	.	TRBJ2-1	CASSSRMATRVHEQFF	TGTGCCAGCAGCTCCCGTATGGCGACGCGCGTCCATGAGCAGTTCTTC
TRBV9	.	.	TRBJ1-1	CASSVEDTEAFF	TGTGCCAGCAGCGTAGAGGACACTGAAGCTTTCTTT
TRBV6-6	.	.	TRBJ1-2	CASTERTETNYGYTF	TGTGCCAGCACCGAGAGGACGGAGACTAACTATGGCTACACCTTC
TRBV2	TRBD1	.	TRBJ2-5	CASSGRDRVETQYF	TGTGCCAGCAGCGGCCGGGACAGGGTTGAGACCCAGTACTTC
TRBV30	.	.	TRBJ1-2	CAWSSGGTGYTF	TGTGCCTGGAGTTCGGGGGGGACTGGCTACACCTTC
TRBV27	.	.	TRBJ1-5	CASSLRQDNQPQHF	TGTGCCAGCAGTTTGCGGCAGGACAATCAGCCCCAGCATTTT
TRBV9	TRBD1	.	TRBJ1-2	CASSVAPGGNDYGYTF	TGTGCCAGCAGCGTAGCACCAGGGGGCAATGACTATGGCTACACCTTC
TRBV4-2	.	.	TRBJ2-2	CASSPRAGRNTGELFF	TGTGCCAGCAGCCCTAGGGCAGGGCGGAACACCGGGGAGCTGTTTTTT
TRBV18	.	.	TRBJ2-7	CASSPDVTYEQYF	TGTGCCAGCTCGCCGGACGTAACCTACGAGCAGTACTTC
TRBV6-2/TRBV6-3	.	.	TRBJ2-6	CASSYFTGTGANVLTF	TGTGCCAGCAGTTACTTCACAGGGACTGGGGCCAACGTCCTGACTTTC
TRBV6-5	.	.	TRBJ1-5	CASRRNLVTPQHF	TGTGCCAGCAGGAGAAACCTGGTTACGCCCCAGCATTTT
TRBV19	TRBD1	.	TRBJ1-4	CASSMLAGGYEKLFF	TGTGCCAGTAGTATGTTGGCAGGGGGGTATGAAAAACTGTTTTTT
TRBV3-1/TRBV3-2	TRBD2	.	TRBJ2-2	CASSHSLAGAGELFF	TGTGCCAGCAGCCATAGCCTAGCGGGAGCCGGGGAGCTGTTTTTT
TRBV19	.	once	TRBJ2-1	CASSMGFWGGADEQFF	TGTGCCAGTAGTATGGGCTTCTGGGGCGGGGCGGATGAGCAGTTCTTC
TRBV5-1	.	.	TRBJ1-1	CASSFNVASRTPTGPEAFF	TGCGCCAGCAGCTTTAACGTCGCTTCCCGGACCCCTACGGGGCCTGAAGCTTTCTTT
TRBV6-1	.	.	TRBJ1-5	CASSERGGEPQHF	TGTGCCAGCAGTGAAAGGGGGGGTGAGCCCCAGCATTTT
TRBV6-5	TRBD2	.	TRBJ2-3	CASSLSSGSKDTQYF	TGTGCCAGCAGTTTATCTAGCGGGAGTAAAGATACGCAGTATTTT
TRBV6-5	TRBD1	.	TRBJ2-1	CASSLTGGSYNEQFF	TGTGCCAGCAGCTTAACAGGGGGCTCCTACAATGAGCAGTTCTTC
TRBV9	.	.	TRBJ2-2	CASSVSPGELFF	TGTGCCAGCAGCGTATCCCCCGGGGAGCTGTTTTTT
TRBV5-6	.	once	TRBJ2-7	CASALGGALSYEQYF	TGTGCCAGCGCCCTTGGGGGAGCCCTCTCCTACGAGCAGTACTTC